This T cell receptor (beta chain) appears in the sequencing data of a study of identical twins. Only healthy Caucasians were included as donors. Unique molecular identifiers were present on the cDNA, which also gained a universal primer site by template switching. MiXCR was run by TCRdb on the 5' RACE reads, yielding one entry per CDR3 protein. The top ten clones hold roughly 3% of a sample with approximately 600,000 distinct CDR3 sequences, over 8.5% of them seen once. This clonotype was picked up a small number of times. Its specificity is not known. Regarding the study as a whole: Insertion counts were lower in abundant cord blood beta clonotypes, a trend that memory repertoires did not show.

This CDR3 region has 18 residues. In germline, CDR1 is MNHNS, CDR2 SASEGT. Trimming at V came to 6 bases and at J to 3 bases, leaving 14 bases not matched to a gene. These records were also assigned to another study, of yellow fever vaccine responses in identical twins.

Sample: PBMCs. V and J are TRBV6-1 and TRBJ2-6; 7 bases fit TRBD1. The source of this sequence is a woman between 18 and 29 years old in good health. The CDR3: CASRNSGTEVGGANVLTF. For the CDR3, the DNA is TGTGCCAGCAGAAATTCCGGGACAGAAGTTGGTGGGGCCAACGTCCTGACTTTC.